This T cell receptor beta chain was sequenced in a study of cytomegalovirus exposure and HLA in healthy donors. General study findings and limits: Confirmation in vitro established that a few CMV-associated chains were specific for CMV antigens. Later analysis identified a missense DCLRE1C variant that was linked to TCR beta V- and J-gene trimming. Most TCR sequences proved rare, with some public TCRs found in many donors. Association of 16,951 TCR beta sequences with HLA alleles was found at 0.05 false discovery rate in a later analysis.

The PCR employed 60 Vbeta primers together with 13 Jbeta primers. Generated by immunoSEQ multiplex PCR, the TCRdb table keeps only in-frame clones and is missing some. In the table there are 150,000 or so clones, roughly 80% of which are singletons. Points on this clone: Its specificity is not known.

CDR1 is MDHEN and CDR2 is SYDVKM in the germline V gene. This CDR3 contains 13 residues. V gave up 5 bases and J gave up 8 bases; unmatched junction bases: 2. The sequenced material came from PBMCs. V is TRBV28 and J is TRBJ2-1, with 11 bases identical to TRBD2. The receptor comes from a woman under 30 in good health and CMV-seronegative. This CDR3 is CASSTSGSYEQFF. CDR3 DNA sequence: TGTGCCAGCAGTACTAGCGGGAGCTATGAGCAGTTCTTC.